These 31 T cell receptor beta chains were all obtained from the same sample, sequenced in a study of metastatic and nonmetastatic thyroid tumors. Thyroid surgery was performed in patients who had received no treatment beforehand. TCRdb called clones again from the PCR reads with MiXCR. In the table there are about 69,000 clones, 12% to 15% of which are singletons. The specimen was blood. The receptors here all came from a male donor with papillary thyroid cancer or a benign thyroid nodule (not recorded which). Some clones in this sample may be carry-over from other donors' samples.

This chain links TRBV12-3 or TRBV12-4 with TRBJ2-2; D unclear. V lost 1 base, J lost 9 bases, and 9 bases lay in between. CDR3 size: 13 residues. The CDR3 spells CASSLGVTWELFF. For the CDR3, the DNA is TGTGCCAGCAGTTTAGGGGTGACCTGGGAGCTGTTTTTT.

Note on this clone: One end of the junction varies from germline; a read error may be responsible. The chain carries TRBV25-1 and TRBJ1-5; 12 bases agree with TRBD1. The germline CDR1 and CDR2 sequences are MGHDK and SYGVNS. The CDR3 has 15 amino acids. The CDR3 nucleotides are TGTGCCATCAGTGAAGGGACAGGGGGCTCTCAGCCCCGGCATTTT. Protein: CAISEGTGGSQPRHF.

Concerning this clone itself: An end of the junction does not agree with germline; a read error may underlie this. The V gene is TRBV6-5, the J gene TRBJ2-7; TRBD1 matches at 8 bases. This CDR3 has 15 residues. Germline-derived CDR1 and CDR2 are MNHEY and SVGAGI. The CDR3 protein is CASSSGQGLPYEKYF. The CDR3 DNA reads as TGTGCCAGCAGTTCCGGACAGGGCCTACCCTACGAGAAGTACTTC.

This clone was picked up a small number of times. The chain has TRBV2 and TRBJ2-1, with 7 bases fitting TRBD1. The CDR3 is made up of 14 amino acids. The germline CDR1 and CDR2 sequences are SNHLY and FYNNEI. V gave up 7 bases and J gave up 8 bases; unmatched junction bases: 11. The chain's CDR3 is CASTILAGGYEQFF. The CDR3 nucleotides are TGTGCCAGCACGATCTTGGCAGGGGGTTATGAGCAGTTCTTC.

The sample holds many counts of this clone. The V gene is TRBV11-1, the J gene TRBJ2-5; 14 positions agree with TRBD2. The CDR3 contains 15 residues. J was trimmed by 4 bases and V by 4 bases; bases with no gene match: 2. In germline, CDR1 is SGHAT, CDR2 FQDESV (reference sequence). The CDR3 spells CASSSGLAGVETQYF. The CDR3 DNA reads TGTGCCAGCAGCTCGGGACTAGCGGGAGTAGAGACCCAGTACTTC.

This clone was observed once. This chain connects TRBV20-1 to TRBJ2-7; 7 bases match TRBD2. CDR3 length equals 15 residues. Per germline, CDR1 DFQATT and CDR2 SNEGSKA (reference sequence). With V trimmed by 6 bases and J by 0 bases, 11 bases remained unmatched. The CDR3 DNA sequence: TGCAGTGCCGTCGTAGCGGGTTGGCCCTCCTACGAGCAGTACTTC. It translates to CSAVVAGWPSYEQYF.

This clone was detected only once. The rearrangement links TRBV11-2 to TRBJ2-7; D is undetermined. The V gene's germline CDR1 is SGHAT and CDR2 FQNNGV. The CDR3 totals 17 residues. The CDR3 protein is CASNLGFLTVASYEQYV. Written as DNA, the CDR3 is TGTGCCAGCAACTTAGGATTTTTGACTGTGGCCTCCTACGAGCAGTACGTC.

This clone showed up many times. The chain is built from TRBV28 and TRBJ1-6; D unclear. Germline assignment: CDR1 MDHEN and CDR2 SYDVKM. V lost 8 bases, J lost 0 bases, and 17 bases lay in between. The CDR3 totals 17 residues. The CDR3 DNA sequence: TGTGCCAGCCGTTCGGACCTCCGGGGCTCCTATAATTCACCCCTCCACTTT. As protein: CASRSDLRGSYNSPLHF.

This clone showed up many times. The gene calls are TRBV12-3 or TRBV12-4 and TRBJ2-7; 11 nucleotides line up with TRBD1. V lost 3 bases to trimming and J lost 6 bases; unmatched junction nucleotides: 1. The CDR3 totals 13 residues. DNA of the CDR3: TGTGCCAGCAGTTTGGGGACAGGGGGCGAGCAGTACTTC. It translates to CASSLGTGGEQYF.

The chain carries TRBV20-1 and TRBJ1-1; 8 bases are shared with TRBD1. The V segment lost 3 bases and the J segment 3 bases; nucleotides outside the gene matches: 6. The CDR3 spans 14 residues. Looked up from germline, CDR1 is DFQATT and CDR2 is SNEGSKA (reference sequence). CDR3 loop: CSASGVDRDTEAFF. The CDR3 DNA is TGCAGTGCTAGCGGAGTGGACAGGGACACTGAAGCTTTCTTT.

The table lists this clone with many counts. The CDR3 spells CASSKGGAGQPQHF. The CDR3 DNA sequence: TGTGCCAGCAGCAAAGGGGGCGCAGGACAGCCCCAGCATTTT. The rearrangement joins TRBV27 to TRBJ1-5, with 7 bases lining up with TRBD1. The CDR3 totals 14 residues. Germline V gene sequence: CDR1 MNHEY, CDR2 SMNVEV (reference sequence). The trim removed 6 bases at V and 7 bases at J, leaving 9 bases unmatched.

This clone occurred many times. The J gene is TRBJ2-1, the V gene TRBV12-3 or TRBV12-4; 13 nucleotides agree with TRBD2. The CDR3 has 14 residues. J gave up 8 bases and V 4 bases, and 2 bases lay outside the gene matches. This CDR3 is CASSSGLAGYEQFF. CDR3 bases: TGTGCCAGCAGTTCGGGACTAGCGGGATATGAGCAGTTCTTC.

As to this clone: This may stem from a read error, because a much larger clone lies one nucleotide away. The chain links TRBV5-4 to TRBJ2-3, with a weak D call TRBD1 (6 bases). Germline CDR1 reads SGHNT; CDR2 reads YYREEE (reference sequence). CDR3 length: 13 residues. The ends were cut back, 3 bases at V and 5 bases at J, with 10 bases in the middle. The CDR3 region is CASSSAGEDTQYF. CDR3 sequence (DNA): TGTGCCAGCAGCTCAGCAGGGGAAGATACGCAGTATTTT.

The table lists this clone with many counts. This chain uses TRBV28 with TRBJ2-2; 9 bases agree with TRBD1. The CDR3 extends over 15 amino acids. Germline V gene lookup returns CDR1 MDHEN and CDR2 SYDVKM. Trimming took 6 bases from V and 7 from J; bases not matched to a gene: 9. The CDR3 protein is CASSLWTGDNGELFF. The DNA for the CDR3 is TGTGCCAGCAGCCTATGGACAGGGGACAACGGGGAGCTGTTTTTT.

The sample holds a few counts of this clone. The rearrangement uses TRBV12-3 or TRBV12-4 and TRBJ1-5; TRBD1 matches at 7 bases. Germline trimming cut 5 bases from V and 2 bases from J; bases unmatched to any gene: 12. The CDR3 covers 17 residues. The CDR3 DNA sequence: TGTGCCAGCAGTGAAGCCCCGACAGGGAAGGGCAATCAGCCCCAGCATTTT. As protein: CASSEAPTGKGNQPQHF.

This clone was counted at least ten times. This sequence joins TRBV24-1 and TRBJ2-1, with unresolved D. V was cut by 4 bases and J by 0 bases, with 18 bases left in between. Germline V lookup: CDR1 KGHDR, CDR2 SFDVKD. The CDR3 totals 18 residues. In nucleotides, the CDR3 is TGTGCCACCAGTGACCCTGACGACTCGCTTAGCTCCTACAATGAGCAGTTCTTC. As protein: CATSDPDDSLSSYNEQFF.

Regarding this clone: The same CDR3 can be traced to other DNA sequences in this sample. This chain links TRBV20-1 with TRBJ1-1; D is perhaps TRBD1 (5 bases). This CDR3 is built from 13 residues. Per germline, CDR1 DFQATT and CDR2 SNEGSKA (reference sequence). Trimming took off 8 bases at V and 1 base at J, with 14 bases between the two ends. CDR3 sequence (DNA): TGCAGTTCTCAGGGTAGGGGGAACACTGAAGCTTTCTTT. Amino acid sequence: CSSQGRGNTEAFF.

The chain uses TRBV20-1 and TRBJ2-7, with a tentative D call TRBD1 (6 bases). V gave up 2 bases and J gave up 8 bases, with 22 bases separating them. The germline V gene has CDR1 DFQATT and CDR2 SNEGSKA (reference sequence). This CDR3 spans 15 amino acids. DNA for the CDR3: TGCAGTGCTAGACGACCCGCGAGGTGGGGACACCAGCAGTACTTC. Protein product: CSARRPARWGHQQYF.

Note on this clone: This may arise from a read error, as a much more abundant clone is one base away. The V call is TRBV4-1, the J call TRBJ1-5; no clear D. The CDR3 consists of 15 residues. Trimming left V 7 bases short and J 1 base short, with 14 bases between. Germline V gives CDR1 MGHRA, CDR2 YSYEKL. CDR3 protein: CASIPGFSSNQPQHF. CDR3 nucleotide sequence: TGCGCCAGCATACCGGGTTTTAGCAGCAATCAGCCCCAGCATTTT.

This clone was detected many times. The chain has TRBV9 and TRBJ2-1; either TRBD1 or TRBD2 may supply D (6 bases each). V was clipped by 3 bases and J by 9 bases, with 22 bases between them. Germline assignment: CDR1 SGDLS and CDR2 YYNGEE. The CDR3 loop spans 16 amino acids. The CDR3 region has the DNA TGTGCCAGCAGCGCCTCAGTAATGGGGGGCCTCGGTGAGCAGTTCTTC. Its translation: CASSASVMGGLGEQFF.

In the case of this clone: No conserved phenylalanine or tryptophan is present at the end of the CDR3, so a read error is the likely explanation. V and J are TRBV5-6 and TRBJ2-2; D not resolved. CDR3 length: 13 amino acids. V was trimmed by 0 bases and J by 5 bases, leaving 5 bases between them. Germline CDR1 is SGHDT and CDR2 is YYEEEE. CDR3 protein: CASSLACTGELFS. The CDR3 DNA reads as TGTGCCAGCAGCTTGGCCTGTACCGGGGAGCTGTTTTCT.

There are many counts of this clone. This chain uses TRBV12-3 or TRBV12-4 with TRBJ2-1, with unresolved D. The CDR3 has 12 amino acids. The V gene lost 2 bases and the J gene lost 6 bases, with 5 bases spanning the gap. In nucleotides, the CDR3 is TGTGCCAGCAGTTTAACGGGCAATGAGCAGTTCTTC. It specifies CASSLTGNEQFF.

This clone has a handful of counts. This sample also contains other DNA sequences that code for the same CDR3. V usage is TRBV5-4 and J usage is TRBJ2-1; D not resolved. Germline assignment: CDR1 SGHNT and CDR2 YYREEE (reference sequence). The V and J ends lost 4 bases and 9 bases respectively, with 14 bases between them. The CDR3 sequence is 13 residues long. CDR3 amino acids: CASSRDSKAEQFF. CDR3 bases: TGTGCCAGCAGCCGTGACTCAAAAGCTGAGCAGTTCTTC.

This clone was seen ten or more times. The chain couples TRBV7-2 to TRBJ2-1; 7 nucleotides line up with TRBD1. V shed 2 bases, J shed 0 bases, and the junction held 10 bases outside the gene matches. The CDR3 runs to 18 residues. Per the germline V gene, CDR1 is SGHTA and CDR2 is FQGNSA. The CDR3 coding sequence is TGTGCCAGCAGCTTACCTCGGGGTGGGACAGTCTCCTACAATGAGCAGTTCTTC. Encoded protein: CASSLPRGGTVSYNEQFF.

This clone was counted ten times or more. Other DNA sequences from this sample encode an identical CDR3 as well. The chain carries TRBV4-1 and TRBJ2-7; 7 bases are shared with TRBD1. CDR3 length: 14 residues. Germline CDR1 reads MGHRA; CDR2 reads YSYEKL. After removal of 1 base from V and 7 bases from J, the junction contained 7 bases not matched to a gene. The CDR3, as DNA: TGCGCCAGCAGCCAAGGGGATACAGGGGAGGAGCAGTACTTC. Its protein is CASSQGDTGEEQYF.

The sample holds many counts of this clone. The CDR3 sequence is CASSRGTGYSYLSYTF. The CDR3 DNA sequence: TGTGCCAGTAGTAGAGGGACAGGCTACTCGTATTTGAGCTACACCTTC. The chain is built from TRBV19 and TRBJ1-2, with 8 bases matching TRBD1. CDR3 length equals 16 residues. Trimming at V came to 4 bases and at J to 9 bases, leaving 16 bases not matched to a gene. The V gene's germline CDR1 is LNHDA and CDR2 SQIVND (reference sequence).

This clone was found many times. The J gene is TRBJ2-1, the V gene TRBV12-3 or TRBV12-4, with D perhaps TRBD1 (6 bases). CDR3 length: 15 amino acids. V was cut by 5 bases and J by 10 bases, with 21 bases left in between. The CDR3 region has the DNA TGTGCCAGCAGTCCGCACCGGGCAGGGGCAGGGGAGCAGTTCTTC. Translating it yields CASSPHRAGAGEQFF.

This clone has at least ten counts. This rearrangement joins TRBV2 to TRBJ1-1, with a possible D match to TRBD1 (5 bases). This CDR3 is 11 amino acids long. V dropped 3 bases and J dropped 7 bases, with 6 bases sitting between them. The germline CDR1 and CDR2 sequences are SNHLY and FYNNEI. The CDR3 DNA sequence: TGTGCCAGCAGTGAGGACATTGAAGCTTTCTTT. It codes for CASSEDIEAFF.

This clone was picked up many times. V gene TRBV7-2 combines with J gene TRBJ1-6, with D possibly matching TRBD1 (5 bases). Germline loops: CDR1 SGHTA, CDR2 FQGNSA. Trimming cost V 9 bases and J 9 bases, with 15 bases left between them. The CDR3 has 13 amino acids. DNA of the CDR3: TGTGCCAGTTCGGGGCAGGGAGGTTCACCCCTCCACTTT. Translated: CASSGQGGSPLHF. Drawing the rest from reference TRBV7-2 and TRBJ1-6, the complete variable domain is GAGVSQSPSNKVTEKGKDVELRCDPISGHTALYWYRQSLGQGLEFLIYFQGNSAPDKSGLPSDRFSAERTGGSVSTLTIQRTQQEDSAVYLCASSGQGGSPLHFGNGTRLTVT.

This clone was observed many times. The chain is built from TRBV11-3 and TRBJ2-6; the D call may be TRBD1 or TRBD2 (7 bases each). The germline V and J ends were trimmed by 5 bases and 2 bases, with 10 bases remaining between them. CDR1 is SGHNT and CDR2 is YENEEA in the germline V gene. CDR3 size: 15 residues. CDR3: CASSQGGTGANVLTF. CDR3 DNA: TGTGCCAGCAGCCAGGGGGGGACTGGGGCCAACGTCCTGACTTTC. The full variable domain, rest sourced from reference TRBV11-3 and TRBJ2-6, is EAGVVQSPRYKIIEKKQPVAFWCNPISGHNTLYWYLQNLGQGPELLIRYENEEAVDDSQLPKDRFSAERLKGVDSTLKIQPAELGDSAVYLCASSQGGTGANVLTFGAGSRLTVL.

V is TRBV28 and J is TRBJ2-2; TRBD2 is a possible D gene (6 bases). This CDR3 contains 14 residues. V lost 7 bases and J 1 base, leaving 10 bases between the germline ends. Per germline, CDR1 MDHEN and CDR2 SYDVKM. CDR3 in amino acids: CASKASENTGELFF. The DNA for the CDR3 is TGTGCCAGCAAGGCTAGCGAGAACACCGGGGAGCTGTTTTTT.